Listed below are T cell receptor beta chains from one sample, sequenced in a study of shared clonotypes between healthy human individuals. Some clones are missing from TCRdb's copy, which holds only in-frame ones; the method was immunoSEQ multiplex PCR. This table holds over 2 million clones, about 95% found once. The sample taken for sequencing was naive CD8+ T cells sorted from blood. These receptors were taken from a man younger than 35 in good health. The CDR3 runs from the conserved cysteine through the conserved F or W. The order of the fields is J gene, V gene, D gene, clone size, CDR3 DNA, CDR3 protein. The D gene is left open where the match is weak. Size tells how often a clone was seen (once, few, many) or the class of an expanded clone, and some rows leave it out.

j_call: TRBJ1-2; v_call: TRBV27; d_call: -; clone_size: -; cdr3_nt: TGTGCCAGCAGCAACAGGGACTCCTATTATGGCTACACCTTC; cdr3_aa: CASSNRDSYYGYTF
j_call: TRBJ1-3; v_call: TRBV7-9; d_call: -; clone_size: -; cdr3_nt: TGTGCCAGCAGCTTAGAGGGGTTCTCTGGAAACACCATATATTTT; cdr3_aa: CASSLEGFSGNTIYF
j_call: TRBJ1-1; v_call: TRBV6-6; d_call: -; clone_size: -; cdr3_nt: TGTGCCAGCAGTCAGACGCGGGAAGCTTTCTTT; cdr3_aa: CASSQTREAFF
j_call: TRBJ2-1; v_call: TRBV9; d_call: -; clone_size: -; cdr3_nt: TGTGCCAGCAGCGTAGACGCTAGCTCCTACAATGAGCAGTTCTTC; cdr3_aa: CASSVDASSYNEQFF
j_call: TRBJ2-7; v_call: TRBV4-2; d_call: -; clone_size: -; cdr3_nt: TGTGCCAGCAGCCCGACCGGCGTCAGCGGAGCGAACTACGAGCAGTACTTC; cdr3_aa: CASSPTGVSGANYEQYF
j_call: TRBJ2-2; v_call: TRBV10-2; d_call: -; clone_size: -; cdr3_nt: TGCGCCAGCTCGGGACAACTCACCGGGGAGCTGTTTTTT; cdr3_aa: CASSGQLTGELFF
j_call: TRBJ2-1; v_call: TRBV6-5; d_call: -; clone_size: -; cdr3_nt: TGTGCCAGCAGTTACTCCCATGGGGCAGGTCATAATGAGCAGTTCTTC; cdr3_aa: CASSYSHGAGHNEQFF
j_call: TRBJ1-1; v_call: TRBV11-3; d_call: -; clone_size: -; cdr3_nt: TGTGCCAGCAGCTCCAGAGGGACTGAAGCTTTCTTT; cdr3_aa: CASSSRGTEAFF
j_call: TRBJ2-2; v_call: TRBV11-2; d_call: -; clone_size: -; cdr3_nt: TGTGCCAGCAGCTTATCATCCAGCCTCGGGGAGCTGTTTTTT; cdr3_aa: CASSLSSSLGELFF
j_call: TRBJ2-7; v_call: TRBV7-9; d_call: TRBD2; clone_size: -; cdr3_nt: TGTGCCAGCAGCTACCTAGCGGAAAGCTCCTACGAGCAGTACTTC; cdr3_aa: CASSYLAESSYEQYF
j_call: TRBJ1-1; v_call: TRBV7-9; d_call: -; clone_size: -; cdr3_nt: TGTGCCAGCAGCTTACTGGGGTTGGGGAACACTGAAGCTTTCTTT; cdr3_aa: CASSLLGLGNTEAFF
j_call: TRBJ2-3; v_call: TRBV19; d_call: TRBD2; clone_size: -; cdr3_nt: TGTGCCAGCGGACTAGCGGCCACAGATACGCAGTATTTT; cdr3_aa: CASGLAATDTQYF
j_call: TRBJ1-6; v_call: TRBV5-4; d_call: -; clone_size: -; cdr3_nt: TGTGCCAGCAGCACCGGGCTATCCTATAATTCACCCCTCCACTTT; cdr3_aa: CASSTGLSYNSPLHF
j_call: TRBJ2-1; v_call: TRBV4-3; d_call: -; clone_size: -; cdr3_nt: TGCGCCAGCAGCCACGGGGCGCTGGGAGCCATCTCCTACAATGAGCAGTTCTTC; cdr3_aa: CASSHGALGAISYNEQFF
j_call: TRBJ2-5; v_call: TRBV5-6; d_call: TRBD2; clone_size: -; cdr3_nt: TGTGCCAGCAGCCATGGTACGGGGGGGTTAGAGACCCAGTACTTC; cdr3_aa: CASSHGTGGLETQYF
j_call: TRBJ1-6; v_call: TRBV6-1; d_call: -; clone_size: -; cdr3_nt: TGTGCCAGCAGTACAGGGTTTCTCTTAGATTCACCCCTCCACTTT; cdr3_aa: CASSTGFLLDSPLHF
j_call: TRBJ2-5; v_call: TRBV19; d_call: -; clone_size: once; cdr3_nt: TGTGCCAGTAGTCCTTCCCCGACAAGCCAAGAGACCCAGTACTTC; cdr3_aa: CASSPSPTSQETQYF
j_call: TRBJ2-7; v_call: TRBV28; d_call: -; clone_size: -; cdr3_nt: TGTGCCAGCAGTTGGGGCCGAGACTTCACCTACGAGCAGTACTTC; cdr3_aa: CASSWGRDFTYEQYF
j_call: TRBJ2-3; v_call: TRBV6-5; d_call: -; clone_size: -; cdr3_nt: TGTGCCAGCAGTTCTAGGCAGGCAGGGCCAGATACGCAGTATTTT; cdr3_aa: CASSSRQAGPDTQYF
j_call: TRBJ1-5; v_call: TRBV28; d_call: -; clone_size: once; cdr3_nt: TGTGCCAGCAGTCAAGCCGACAAAGATCAGCCCCAGCATTTT; cdr3_aa: CASSQADKDQPQHF
j_call: TRBJ1-4; v_call: TRBV5-1; d_call: TRBD1; clone_size: -; cdr3_nt: TGCGCCAGCAGCAATCGGACAGGGGCGGGTATAACTAATGAAAAACTGTTTTTT; cdr3_aa: CASSNRTGAGITNEKLFF
j_call: TRBJ1-4; v_call: TRBV4-1; d_call: -; clone_size: -; cdr3_nt: TGCGCCAGCAGCCAAGGCCATGGTCAGCCTGAAAAACTGTTTTTT; cdr3_aa: CASSQGHGQPEKLFF
j_call: TRBJ2-7; v_call: TRBV19; d_call: -; clone_size: -; cdr3_nt: TGTGCCAGTAAGGCGAGGGGCGATTCCTACGAGCAGTACTTC; cdr3_aa: CASKARGDSYEQYF
j_call: TRBJ2-7; v_call: TRBV27; d_call: -; clone_size: -; cdr3_nt: TGTGCCAGCAGTTTATCGGCAGTCTCCTACGAGCAGTACTTC; cdr3_aa: CASSLSAVSYEQYF
j_call: TRBJ2-7; v_call: TRBV27; d_call: TRBD2; clone_size: -; cdr3_nt: TGTGCCAGCAGTTTAACGAGGGAGGGCCTCGAGCAGTACTTC; cdr3_aa: CASSLTREGLEQYF
j_call: TRBJ1-4; v_call: TRBV2; d_call: TRBD1; clone_size: once; cdr3_nt: TGTGCCAGCAGTGATGGGGACAGGGGGACTAATGAAAAACTGTTTTTT; cdr3_aa: CASSDGDRGTNEKLFF
j_call: TRBJ2-1; v_call: TRBV7-9; d_call: -; clone_size: once; cdr3_nt: TGTGCCAGCAGCCCGCGACTACCCGGCAATGAGCAGTTCTTC; cdr3_aa: CASSPRLPGNEQFF
j_call: TRBJ2-3; v_call: TRBV10-1; d_call: TRBD2; clone_size: -; cdr3_nt: TGCGCCAGCAGTGAGCAAAATGCTAGCGGGGGGTCAGATACGCAGTATTTT; cdr3_aa: CASSEQNASGGSDTQYF
j_call: TRBJ1-1; v_call: TRBV7-3; d_call: -; clone_size: -; cdr3_nt: TGTGCCAGCAGCTTAATAGGGGCCACTGAAGCTTTCTTT; cdr3_aa: CASSLIGATEAFF
j_call: TRBJ1-2; v_call: TRBV6-6; d_call: -; clone_size: -; cdr3_nt: TGTGCCAGCAGCCAGGGACCTGGCTACACCTTC; cdr3_aa: CASSQGPGYTF
j_call: TRBJ1-3; v_call: TRBV5-1; d_call: -; clone_size: -; cdr3_nt: TGCGCCAGCAGCCTCGACAGGAACTCTGGAAACACCATATATTTT; cdr3_aa: CASSLDRNSGNTIYF
j_call: TRBJ2-7; v_call: TRBV9; d_call: -; clone_size: -; cdr3_nt: TGTGCCAGCAGCGCAGGGTGGGAGCAGTACTTC; cdr3_aa: CASSAGWEQYF
j_call: TRBJ2-7; v_call: TRBV5-5; d_call: TRBD1; clone_size: -; cdr3_nt: TGTGCCAGCAGCTTCGACAGGGGTGCCCACGAGCAGTACTTC; cdr3_aa: CASSFDRGAHEQYF
j_call: TRBJ2-7; v_call: TRBV28; d_call: -; clone_size: -; cdr3_nt: TGTGCCAGCAGCCCGATTGGGGGGGCGTCCTACGAGCAGTACTTC; cdr3_aa: CASSPIGGASYEQYF
j_call: TRBJ2-7; v_call: TRBV19; d_call: TRBD1; clone_size: once; cdr3_nt: TGTGCCAGTAGTACTTGGGGACAGGGCAGAAACTCCTACGAGCAGTACTTC; cdr3_aa: CASSTWGQGRNSYEQYF
j_call: TRBJ2-7; v_call: TRBV9; d_call: TRBD1; clone_size: -; cdr3_nt: TGTGCCAGCAGCGTAGGGACAGGGATCTCCTACGAGCAGTACTTC; cdr3_aa: CASSVGTGISYEQYF
j_call: TRBJ2-1; v_call: TRBV5-4; d_call: -; clone_size: once; cdr3_nt: TGTGCCAGCAGCTTGGCCCCAGCGACCTCCTACAATGAGCAGTTCTTC; cdr3_aa: CASSLAPATSYNEQFF
j_call: TRBJ1-2; v_call: TRBV2; d_call: TRBD1; clone_size: -; cdr3_nt: TGTGCCAGCAGTTGGACAGGGGTTGGCTACACCTTC; cdr3_aa: CASSWTGVGYTF
j_call: TRBJ1-1; v_call: TRBV4-1; d_call: -; clone_size: -; cdr3_nt: TGCGCCAGCAGCCAAGAGCCCGGGGGTGTTTTGGACACTGAAGCTTTCTTT; cdr3_aa: CASSQEPGGVLDTEAFF
j_call: TRBJ2-2; v_call: TRBV9; d_call: TRBD2; clone_size: -; cdr3_nt: TGTGCCAGCAGCGCGTCGCTAGCGGGAGGCCCCACCGGGGAGCTGTTTTTT; cdr3_aa: CASSASLAGGPTGELFF
j_call: TRBJ2-5; v_call: TRBV5-4; d_call: TRBD2; clone_size: -; cdr3_nt: TGTGCCAGCAGCTTCGCGGGAGGGCCAGAGACCCAGTACTTC; cdr3_aa: CASSFAGGPETQYF
j_call: TRBJ2-7; v_call: TRBV25-1; d_call: -; clone_size: -; cdr3_nt: TGTGCCAGCAGTGAAGCTTCTAAGGACTACGAGCAGTACTTC; cdr3_aa: CASSEASKDYEQYF
j_call: TRBJ2-5; v_call: TRBV29-1; d_call: TRBD2; clone_size: -; cdr3_nt: TGCAGCGTTGAAGATCGGCTAGCGGTTCAAGAGACCCAGTACTTC; cdr3_aa: CSVEDRLAVQETQYF
j_call: TRBJ2-5; v_call: TRBV28; d_call: TRBD2; clone_size: -; cdr3_nt: TGTGCCAGCAGCCAGAGACTAGCGGGCTTCCAAGAGACCCAGTACTTC; cdr3_aa: CASSQRLAGFQETQYF
j_call: TRBJ2-3; v_call: TRBV14; d_call: -; clone_size: -; cdr3_nt: TGTGCCAGCAGCCCCAACCTTCGACAGGAGCTAAGAGGTGGAGATACGCAGTATTTT; cdr3_aa: CASSPNLRQELRGGDTQYF
j_call: TRBJ2-2; v_call: TRBV27; d_call: TRBD1; clone_size: -; cdr3_nt: TGTGCCAGCGGATACAGGGGCACCGGGGAGCTGTTTTTT; cdr3_aa: CASGYRGTGELFF
j_call: TRBJ1-5; v_call: TRBV27; d_call: -; clone_size: -; cdr3_nt: TGTGCCAGCAGTTTATATTTAGCGACAAACCAGCCCCAGCATTTT; cdr3_aa: CASSLYLATNQPQHF
j_call: TRBJ2-7; v_call: TRBV7-9; d_call: TRBD1; clone_size: -; cdr3_nt: TGTGCCAGCAGCTTAGGACGGGGGACAGGGGCCAACGAGCAGTACTTC; cdr3_aa: CASSLGRGTGANEQYF
j_call: TRBJ2-1; v_call: TRBV7-8; d_call: -; clone_size: -; cdr3_nt: TGTGCCAGCAGCTTATTAGCGGACCTCGACAATGAGCAGTTCTTC; cdr3_aa: CASSLLADLDNEQFF
j_call: TRBJ2-7; v_call: TRBV11-2; d_call: TRBD1; clone_size: -; cdr3_nt: TGTGCCAGCAGCTTAAGAGGGACAGGAGGGTCCTACGAGCAGTACTTC; cdr3_aa: CASSLRGTGGSYEQYF
j_call: TRBJ1-4; v_call: TRBV7-3; d_call: -; clone_size: -; cdr3_nt: TGTGCCAGCAGCCCAGGGCTGGAAAAACTGTTTTTT; cdr3_aa: CASSPGLEKLFF